This TCR beta chain stems from a study of vaccination effects on CD4 cells after COVID-19. For the study at large: After two million PBMC were placed in each well, they were cultured with around 10 IU/ml IL-2 and approximately 10 ug/ml peptides.

Regarding this clone: Antigen: not known.

Sequenced by immunoSEQ multiplex PCR; TCRdb stores in-frame clones only, minus some. The repertoire consists of 30,000 or so clones, with around three quarters occurring once and the leading ten covering under 4%. The authors isolated CD4+ T cells after roughly 10 days of culture. The ends were cut back, 3 bases at V and 3 bases at J, with 11 bases in the middle. In germline, CDR1 is KGHSH, CDR2 LQKENI. This CDR3 region has 14 residues. The input for sequencing was CD4+ T cells from PBMCs cultured without peptide, taken before COVID-19 vaccination. The receptor's source is a human donor who received a COVID-19 vaccine. The chain employs TRBV18 and TRBJ1-1, with D perhaps TRBD1 (6 bases). CDR3 in amino acids: CASSPQGTHTEAFF. The CDR3 coding sequence is TGTGCCAGCTCACCCCAGGGGACCCACACTGAAGCTTTCTTT. The variable domain in full, completed from reference TRBV18 and TRBJ1-1, reads NAGVMQNPRHLVRRRGQEARLRCSPMKGHSHVYWYRQLPEEGLKFMVYLQKENIIDESGMPKERFSAEFPKEGPSILRIQQVVRGDSAAYFCASSPQGTHTEAFFGQGTRLTVV.